Below, 32 T cell receptor beta chains from the same sample are listed, as sequenced in a study of blood T cell repertoires in COVID-19. Profiled with immunoSEQ multiplex PCR; TCRdb holds only in-frame clones, not every one. This table has around 150,000 clones, about 86% appearing once. Sequencing was carried out using PBMCs or T cells enriched from blood (not recorded which). These TCRs come from a man in his fifties who had recovered from COVID-19.

V usage is TRBV5-4 and J usage is TRBJ1-4; D possibly corresponds to TRBD1 (6 bases). From germline, CDR1 is SGHNT and CDR2 YYREEE (reference sequence). The CDR3 has 15 residues. The V gene lost 0 bases and the J gene lost 7 bases, with 13 bases spanning the gap. CDR3 coding DNA: TGTGCCAGCAGCTTGGGGGCAGGGGAGTTTGAAAAACTGTTTTTT. It yields the protein CASSLGAGEFEKLFF.

This chain uses TRBV5-1 with TRBJ1-4, with a possible D match to TRBD1 (5 bases). Per germline, CDR1 SGHRS and CDR2 YFSETQ. Trimming took 0 bases from V and 4 from J, leaving 10 bases between them. This CDR3 has 15 amino acids. CDR3 in DNA: TGCGCCAGCAGCTTGGCCGTGGGGGGTAATGAAAAACTGTTTTTT. This gives the protein CASSLAVGGNEKLFF.

CDR3 sequence (DNA): TGTGCCACCAGCAGAGAAGAGGCAGGGAACTATGGCTACACCTTC. It is translated as CATSREEAGNYGYTF. The chain uses TRBV15 and TRBJ1-2; the D gene is possibly TRBD1 (5 bases). The CDR3 is 15 amino acids. Trimming removed 0 bases from V and 2 bases from J, with 10 bases in between. Germline CDR1 reads LNHNV; CDR2 reads YYDKDF (reference sequence). The full variable domain, completed using reference TRBV15 and TRBJ1-2, is DAMVIQNPRYQVTQFGKPVTLSCSQTLNHNVMYWYQQKSSQAPKLLFHYYDKDFNNEADTPDNFQSRRPNTSFCFLDIRSPGLGDTAMYLCATSREEAGNYGYTFGSGTRLTVV.

The chain has TRBV30 and TRBJ1-5; TRBD1 matches at 7 bases. The CDR3 extends over 14 amino acids. Losses at the gene ends were 3 bases for V and 7 bases for J; bases not matched to a gene: 9. From germline, CDR1 is GTSNPN and CDR2 SVGIG (reference sequence). CDR3 residues: CAWSAGGGYQPQHF. The CDR3 region has the DNA TGTGCCTGGAGCGCTGGAGGGGGCTACCAGCCCCAGCATTTT.

The J gene is TRBJ2-7, the V gene TRBV18; 7 positions match TRBD1. This CDR3 contains 14 residues. Germline V CDR1 and CDR2: KGHSH, LQKENI. Trimming took 6 bases from V and 4 from J; bases not matched to a gene: 9. In DNA, the CDR3 is TGTGCCAGCTCCCCCGGGACAGCCAAGTACGAGCAGTACTTC. Translation gives CASSPGTAKYEQYF.

The chain links TRBV19 to TRBJ1-1; TRBD1 aligns across 9 bases. V dropped 5 bases and J dropped 0; count of bases not matched to a gene: 4. The CDR3 consists of 15 residues. Germline V lookup: CDR1 LNHDA, CDR2 SQIVND (reference sequence). CDR3 nucleotide sequence: TGTGCCAGTAGTCGACAGGGGGGAATGAACACTGAAGCTTTCTTT. Translation gives CASSRQGGMNTEAFF.

This chain links TRBV7-8 with TRBJ2-5, with TRBD2 identical over 7 bases. V was clipped by 4 bases and J by 4 bases; unmatched bases: 9. The CDR3 length is 15 residues. Germline CDR1 and CDR2: SGHVS and FQNEAQ. The chain's CDR3 is CASSSAGRTGETQYF. CDR3 nucleotides: TGTGCCAGCAGCTCCGCCGGGAGGACCGGAGAGACCCAGTACTTC.

This clone was found once. The chain employs TRBV19 and TRBJ2-7; possibly TRBD1 for D (6 bases). Germline CDR1 LNHDA, CDR2 SQIVND (reference sequence). This CDR3 has 14 residues. Trimming cost V 3 bases and J 3 bases, with 12 bases left between them. The CDR3 DNA sequence: TGTGCCAGTAGTATGGTAGGGGGATTCTACGAGCAGTACTTC. It yields the protein CASSMVGGFYEQYF.

This sequence joins TRBV6-5 and TRBJ2-7, with TRBD1 matching over 7 bases. Germline CDR1 reads MNHEY; CDR2 reads SVGAGI. This CDR3 has 13 amino acids. V was pared by 5 bases and J by 1 base, with 2 bases of the junction left unmatched. The CDR3 nucleotides are TGTGCCAGCAGTCAGGACAGGTCCTACGAGCAGTACTTC. It specifies CASSQDRSYEQYF.

This clone was picked up one time. This chain uses TRBV2 with TRBJ2-3; maybe TRBD2 (5 bases). The CDR3 is made up of 13 amino acids. Germline CDR1 reads SNHLY; CDR2 reads FYNNEI. The ends were cut back, 5 bases at V and 10 bases at J, with 16 bases in the middle. The chain's CDR3 is CASSSVDGAAQYF. Written as DNA, the CDR3 is TGTGCCAGCAGTTCCGTGGACGGAGCGGCGCAGTATTTT.

The gene calls are TRBV10-3 and TRBJ2-7; possible D gene TRBD1, 5 bases. Trimming took 4 bases from V and 3 from J, leaving 7 bases between them. The germline gives CDR1 ENHRY, CDR2 SYGVKD. CDR3 length equals 12 residues. CDR3 nucleotide sequence: TGTGCCATCAGTGGACAGAGCTACGAGCAGTACTTC. Its translation: CAISGQSYEQYF.

This sequence joins TRBV11-2 and TRBJ2-7; 10 bases align to TRBD1. Germline CDR1 SGHAT, CDR2 FQNNGV. Trimming cost V 5 bases and J 2 bases; bases outside gene matches: 3. The CDR3 totals 14 residues. The CDR3 reads CASSTGQGAYEQYF. DNA for the CDR3: TGTGCCAGCAGCACCGGACAGGGGGCCTACGAGCAGTACTTC.

This chain uses TRBV2 with TRBJ2-7; D is unclear. In germline, CDR1 is SNHLY, CDR2 FYNNEI. The CDR3 sequence is 11 residues long. Trimming cost V 7 bases and J 4 bases, with 8 bases left between them. CDR3 in DNA: TGTGCCAGCAACGCCGGGTACGAGCAGTACTTC. Its translation is CASNAGYEQYF.

The rearrangement joins TRBV6-6 to TRBJ2-6; D is perhaps TRBD2 (5 bases). V shed 4 bases and J shed 0 bases, with 7 bases lying between them. Germline CDR1 reads MNHNY; CDR2 reads SVGAGI (reference sequence). The CDR3 is 15 amino acids. CDR3 bases: TGTGCCAGCAGTTCCGGACTCTCTGGGGCCAACGTCCTGACTTTC. Its translation: CASSSGLSGANVLTF.

The chain combines TRBV4-3 with TRBJ2-7; 10 bases map to TRBD1. The CDR3 totals 15 residues. V was clipped by 1 base and J by 4 bases; unmatched bases: 4. Germline values: CDR1 LGHNA, CDR2 YSLEER. The CDR3 sequence is CASSQGQGAGYEQYF. As DNA, the CDR3 is TGCGCCAGCAGCCAAGGACAGGGGGCTGGGTACGAGCAGTACTTC.

This chain links TRBV7-6 with TRBJ1-1, with D hard to call. V was cut by 0 bases and J by 6 bases, with 23 bases left in between. The CDR3 is 18 residues long. Per germline, CDR1 SGHVS and CDR2 FNYEAQ. CDR3 in DNA: TGTGCCAGCAGCTTAGCGCGCTCATTTGAGTCCCTTGAGGCTGAAGCTTTCTTT. Its translation is CASSLARSFESLEAEAFF.

The gene calls are TRBV18 and TRBJ1-1; 12 bases agree with TRBD1. CDR1 KGHSH and CDR2 LQKENI come from the germline V gene. V was clipped by 6 bases and J by 4 bases; unmatched bases: 9. The CDR3 contains 16 residues. The CDR3 loop is CASSPGTGGGGTEAFF. CDR3 nucleotide sequence: TGTGCCAGCTCCCCCGGGACAGGGGGCGGCGGCACTGAAGCTTTCTTT.

The chain recombines TRBV18 with TRBJ2-1, with TRBD1 matching over 9 bases. The CDR3 consists of 15 residues. CDR1 and CDR2 from the germline V gene are KGHSH and LQKENI. Trimming cost V 3 bases and J 7 bases; bases outside gene matches: 7. The CDR3 is CASSPLGTGKNEQFF. The CDR3 bases are TGTGCCAGCTCACCTCTTGGGACAGGGAAAAATGAGCAGTTCTTC.

The V and J genes are TRBV5-1 and TRBJ2-5; a weak D match, TRBD1 (5 bases). The V end was cut by 2 bases, the J end by 2 bases, with 10 bases between. Germline V CDR1 and CDR2: SGHRS, YFSETQ. CDR3 size: 14 residues. CDR3 bases: TGCGCCAGCAGCTTTGGACACGGACAAGAGACCCAGTACTTC. Translating gives CASSFGHGQETQYF.

CDR3 sequence (DNA): TGCGCCAGCAGTGACAGGGAGGGCTATAATTCACCCCTCCACTTT. It encodes CASSDREGYNSPLHF. The chain recombines TRBV10-2 with TRBJ1-6; tentative D call: TRBD1 (5 bases). Trimming removed 3 bases at V and 3 bases at J, with 9 bases between. The CDR3 spans 15 residues. CDR1 and CDR2 from the germline V gene are WSHSY and SAAADI.

This rearrangement joins TRBV13 to TRBJ2-7, with TRBD2 matching over 14 bases. The CDR3 is made up of 14 amino acids. Trimming cost V 8 bases and J 2 bases; bases outside gene matches: 2. Germline CDR1 PRHDT, CDR2 FYEKMQ (reference sequence). The CDR3 region has the DNA TGTGCCAGCCGACTAGCGGGGGGGCCCTACGAGCAGTACTTC. Residues: CASRLAGGPYEQYF.

The V and J genes are TRBV4-1 and TRBJ1-1, with D possibly TRBD1 on 6 matching bases. Germline CDR1 is MGHRA and CDR2 is YSYEKL. Trimming removed 1 base from V and 7 bases from J, with 22 bases in between. CDR3 length: 17 residues. This CDR3 reads CASSQVLKKGQGNEAFF. DNA of the CDR3: TGCGCCAGCAGCCAAGTGCTAAAAAAAGGGCAGGGGAATGAAGCTTTCTTT.

The chain combines TRBV10-2 with TRBJ1-2, with 7 bases that match TRBD1. Trimming took 0 bases from V and 8 from J; bases not matched to a gene: 9. This CDR3 has 15 amino acids. Germline V CDR1 and CDR2: WSHSY, SAAADI. The CDR3 reads CASSESRDRGVGYTF. Here the CDR3 DNA reads TGCGCCAGCAGTGAGTCCCGGGACAGAGGCGTGGGCTACACCTTC.

The chain couples TRBV27 to TRBJ2-5, with 7 bases identical to TRBD2. Germline V gives CDR1 MNHEY, CDR2 SMNVEV (reference sequence). The CDR3 is 17 amino acids. V gave up 4 bases and J gave up 4 bases; unmatched junction bases: 15. CDR3 protein: CASSSSPRGLVAETQYF. The CDR3 nucleotides read TGTGCCAGCAGTTCCTCTCCGCGAGGACTAGTAGCAGAGACCCAGTACTTC.

The table lists this clone with a few counts. The chain couples TRBV4-1 to TRBJ2-3; 14 bases map to TRBD2. The CDR3 spans 18 residues. After removal of 3 bases from V and 4 bases from J, the junction contained 9 bases not matched to a gene. Germline-derived CDR1 and CDR2 are MGHRA and YSYEKL. CDR3 DNA: TGCGCCAGCAGCCACTCCCGACTAGCGGGGGGGGCCGCAGATACGCAGTATTTT. Its translation is CASSHSRLAGGAADTQYF.

This clone was found once. J is TRBJ2-3 and V is TRBV14; D gene ambiguous. Trimming shortened V by 5 bases and J by 4 bases, and 19 bases separated the two germline ends. Germline-derived CDR1 and CDR2 are SGHDN and FVKESK. The CDR3 runs 16 residues. CDR3 sequence reads: CASSKRVPLIADTQYF. In nucleotides, the CDR3 is TGTGCCAGCAGCAAGCGAGTCCCCCTAATCGCAGATACGCAGTATTTT.

The chain uses TRBV2 and TRBJ2-3; possibly TRBD2 for D (7 bases). Germline V gene data show CDR1 as SNHLY and CDR2 as FYNNEI. Between the trimmed V and J ends, which lost 3 bases and 3 bases, there was a span of 13 bases. The CDR3 is 15 amino acids. The CDR3 nucleotides are TGTGCCAGCAGTGAGGAGGGGGGGGGAACAGATACGCAGTATTTT. It encodes CASSEEGGGTDTQYF.

This clone was counted a single time. The chain combines TRBV30 with TRBJ2-7; 9 nucleotides line up with TRBD2. V trimming: 2 bases; J trimming: 2 bases; junction bases outside the gene matches: 4. Germline V lookup: CDR1 GTSNPN, CDR2 SVGIG (reference sequence). The CDR3 length is 14 residues. The CDR3 coding sequence is TGTGCCTGGAGTTTCGGCGGGGGGGCCTACGAGCAGTACTTC. This sequence encodes CAWSFGGGAYEQYF.

The chain is built from TRBV2 and TRBJ2-1; no clear D gene. The CDR3 is made up of 13 amino acids. Trimming left V 0 bases short and J 4 bases short, with 4 bases between. The germline V gene has CDR1 SNHLY and CDR2 FYNNEI. CDR3 in DNA: TGTGCCAGCAGTGAAGCCGAGTACAATGAGCAGTTCTTC. Its translation: CASSEAEYNEQFF.

The chain uses TRBV25-1 and TRBJ2-5; 15 bases agree with TRBD2. CDR3 size: 15 residues. Germline trimming cut 4 bases from V and 4 bases from J; bases unmatched to any gene: 1. Germline CDR1 is MGHDK and CDR2 is SYGVNS. DNA for the CDR3: TGTGCCAGCAGTGGGACTAGCGGGGGGGTAGAGACCCAGTACTTC. Translation gives CASSGTSGGVETQYF.

This chain links TRBV6-5 with TRBJ1-3; D unclear. The ends were cut back, 7 bases at V and 0 bases at J, with 13 bases in the middle. The CDR3 spans 15 residues. Germline V gene data show CDR1 as MNHEY and CDR2 as SVGAGI. The CDR3 DNA reads as TGTGCCAGCACCGACCTAACAGTCTCTGGAAACACCATATATTTT. Encoded protein: CASTDLTVSGNTIYF.

The chain recombines TRBV30 with TRBJ2-1, with 7 bases aligning to TRBD2. V lost 5 bases to trimming and J lost 4 bases; unmatched junction nucleotides: 5. Germline values: CDR1 GTSNPN, CDR2 SVGIG (reference sequence). The CDR3 has 13 amino acids. The CDR3: CAWAGVIYNEQFF. CDR3 DNA: TGTGCCTGGGCGGGGGTCATATACAATGAGCAGTTCTTC.